The clone carrying this T cell receptor (beta chain) has a single count. This specimen belongs to a study of blood T cell repertoires in COVID-19. About the study: COVID-19 samples, acute and convalescent, were from the United States, Italy and Spain. T cells, B-cell-depleted T cells, or PBMCs provided the cDNA or gDNA that served as material.

TCRdb's table, derived via immunoSEQ multiplex PCR, lists solely in-frame clones and lacks some. This table holds 240,000 or so clones, 86% found once. Germline CDR1 reads WNHNN; CDR2 reads SYGVQD (reference sequence). The CDR3 sequence is 17 residues long. Germline trimming cut 5 bases from V and 1 base from J; bases unmatched to any gene: 12. Two negative PCRs, clearance, or symptom resolution had been documented for recovered Cohort 3 donors. The chain employs TRBV10-1 and TRBJ2-5; TRBD1 aligns across 8 bases. The sequence came from a woman aged 45-65 years who had recovered from COVID-19. The sample was PBMCs or T cells enriched from blood (not recorded which). CDR3: CASSYRDRWIGQETQYF. In DNA form, the CDR3 reads TGCGCCAGCAGTTACCGGGACAGGTGGATTGGCCAAGAGACCCAGTACTTC.